The T cell receptor (beta chain) described here comes from a study of identical twins. Regarding the study as a whole: Less excess twin sharing appeared in beta out-of-frame sequences. Conclusions relied on cross-sectional statistical analysis, not following the same donors. Within monozygotic twins, out-of-frame TCR alpha sharing was underestimated by the models.

The CDR3 spans 14 residues. Germline loops: CDR1 KGHDR, CDR2 SFDVKD. The ends were cut back, 4 bases at V and 0 bases at J, with 9 bases in the middle. This clonotype was counted between two and nine times. Its matching antigen is unknown. TCRdb itself ran the 5' RACE reads through MiXCR, one entry per CDR3 protein. The sample carries roughly 290,000 distinct CDR3 sequences, 8% to 9.5% recorded once. These data were likewise used in another study, on yellow fever vaccine responses in identical twins. This second study says: Among the twins, the vaccine T cell response reportedly seemed partly convergent and partly personalized.

The sequencing input was CD8+ T cells sorted from blood. This clonotype was obtained from a woman under 30 in good health. The chain employs TRBV24-1 and TRBJ2-7, with no clear D. The CDR3 bases are TGTGCCACCAGTGAATATACCTTCTCCTACGAGCAGTACTTC. Translation gives CATSEYTFSYEQYF.